A single sample is the source of the 9 T cell receptor beta chains below, sequenced in a study of blood T cells in healthy people across ages. Sample-barcoded 5' priming and a J-beta primer mix drove a second PCR of roughly 7 to 11 cycles. MiXCR, run by TCRdb on the 5' RACE reads, gives a single entry per CDR3 protein. The sample consists of around 820,000 distinct CDR3 sequences, just under 25% of them appearing once. The sample also formed part of further work on T cells of mothers and their children.

Sequenced material: blood. The receptor set was obtained from a boy younger than 18 in good health.

This clonotype turned up a few times. The chain uses TRBV29-1 and TRBJ2-1; 8 nucleotides match TRBD1. V lost 6 bases and J lost 8; bases outside the gene matches: 15. From germline, CDR1 is SQVTM and CDR2 ANQGSEA. This CDR3 contains 15 residues. CDR3 bases: TGCAGCGTCGAGCCGCCGGGACAGGTTAAGGATGAGCAGTTCTTC. Translation gives CSVEPPGQVKDEQFF.

This clonotype has a handful of counts. The V gene is TRBV28, the J gene TRBJ1-2; D is unclear. The CDR3 has 14 residues. Germline V gene lookup returns CDR1 MDHEN and CDR2 SYDVKM. V shed 3 bases and J shed 2 bases, with 10 bases lying between them. CDR3 sequence: CASSFIGGNYGYTF. The CDR3 DNA follows: TGTGCCAGCAGTTTTATAGGAGGGAACTATGGCTACACCTTC.

This clonotype was seen only a few times. The chain is built from TRBV7-9 and TRBJ2-7, with D possibly called TRBD1 or TRBD2 (5 bases each). CDR1 and CDR2 from the germline V gene are SEHNR and FQNEAQ (reference sequence). The CDR3 consists of 14 residues. V was cut by 4 bases and J by 3 bases, with 13 bases left in between. The CDR3 sequence: CASSSGPILYEQYF. The CDR3 DNA sequence: TGTGCCAGCAGCTCGGGACCTATTCTCTACGAGCAGTACTTC.

The chain is built from TRBV19 and TRBJ1-5, with TRBD1 as a possible D gene (5 bases). V lost 6 bases and J lost 7, with 10 bases in between. This CDR3 contains 12 residues. Per germline, CDR1 LNHDA and CDR2 SQIVND (reference sequence). Written as DNA, the CDR3 is TGTGCCAGTAGGCAGGGAGGCCAGCCCCAGCATTTT. Amino acid sequence: CASRQGGQPQHF.

The chain combines TRBV20-1 with TRBJ2-6; D is unclear. Germline V gene sequence: CDR1 DFQATT, CDR2 SNEGSKA (reference sequence). The CDR3 runs 15 residues. The V gene lost 0 bases and the J gene lost 0 bases, with 6 bases spanning the gap. CDR3 DNA sequence: TGCAGTGCTAGAGACCTTAACTCTGGGGCCAACGTCCTGACTTTC. This gives the protein CSARDLNSGANVLTF.

The V gene is TRBV9, the J gene TRBJ1-1; tentatively, D is TRBD1 (5 bases). Germline V gene data show CDR1 as SGDLS and CDR2 as YYNGEE. The CDR3 consists of 14 residues. V lost 3 bases and J 1 base, leaving 10 bases between the germline ends. CDR3 sequence: CASSGQTGNTEAFF. CDR3 in DNA: TGTGCCAGCAGCGGACAGACGGGGAACACTGAAGCTTTCTTT.

This chain connects TRBV28 to TRBJ1-5, with 10 bases matching TRBD1. Germline assignment: CDR1 MDHEN and CDR2 SYDVKM. With 3 bases clipped from V and 7 bases from J, the junction kept 6 bases outside the gene matches. The CDR3 runs to 15 residues. CDR3 sequence: CASSFWTGGRQPQHF. The DNA of the CDR3 is TGTGCCAGCAGTTTCTGGACAGGGGGAAGACAGCCCCAGCATTTT.

This sequence joins TRBV13 and TRBJ2-5; D ambiguous. Germline V gives CDR1 PRHDT, CDR2 FYEKMQ (reference sequence). The CDR3 spans 13 residues. Trimming pared 5 bases from V and 5 bases from J, leaving 12 bases between. The CDR3 here is CASSPRAAETQYF. The CDR3 coding sequence is TGTGCCAGCAGCCCCCGGGCCGCGGAGACCCAGTACTTC.

This clonotype was seen only a few times. This chain joins TRBV6-5 and TRBJ1-2, with D tentatively TRBD1 (6 bases). The germline V gene has CDR1 MNHEY and CDR2 SVGAGI. V lost 4 bases, J lost 3 bases, and 12 bases lay in between. This CDR3 has 14 amino acids. The CDR3 here is CASSLQGSHYGYTF. The CDR3 region has the DNA TGTGCCAGCAGTTTACAGGGATCTCACTATGGCTACACCTTC.